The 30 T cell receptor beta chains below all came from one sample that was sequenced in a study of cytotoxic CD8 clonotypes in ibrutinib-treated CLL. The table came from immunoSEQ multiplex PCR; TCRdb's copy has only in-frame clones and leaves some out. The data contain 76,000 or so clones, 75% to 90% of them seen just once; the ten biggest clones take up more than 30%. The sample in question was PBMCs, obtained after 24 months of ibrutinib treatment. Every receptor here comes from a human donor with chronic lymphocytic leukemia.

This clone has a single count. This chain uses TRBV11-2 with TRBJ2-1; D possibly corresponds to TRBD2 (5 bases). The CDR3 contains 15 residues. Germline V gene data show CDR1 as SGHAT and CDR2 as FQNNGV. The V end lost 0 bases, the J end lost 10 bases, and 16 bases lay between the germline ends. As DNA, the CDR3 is TGTGCCAGCAGCTTAGAGGATGCGCGGGCCCGGGAGCAGTTCTTC. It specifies CASSLEDARAREQFF. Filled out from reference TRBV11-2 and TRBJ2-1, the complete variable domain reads EAGVAQSPRYKIIEKRQSVAFWCNPISGHATLYWYQQILGQGPKLLIQFQNNGVVDDSQLPKDRFSAERLKGVDSTLKIQPAKLEDSAVYLCASSLEDARAREQFFGPGTRLTVL.

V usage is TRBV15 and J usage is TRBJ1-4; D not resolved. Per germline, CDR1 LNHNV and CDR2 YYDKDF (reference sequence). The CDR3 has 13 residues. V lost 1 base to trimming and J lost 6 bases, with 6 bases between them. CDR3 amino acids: CATSRVVHEKLFF. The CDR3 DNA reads TGTGCCACCAGCAGAGTCGTTCATGAAAAACTGTTTTTT.

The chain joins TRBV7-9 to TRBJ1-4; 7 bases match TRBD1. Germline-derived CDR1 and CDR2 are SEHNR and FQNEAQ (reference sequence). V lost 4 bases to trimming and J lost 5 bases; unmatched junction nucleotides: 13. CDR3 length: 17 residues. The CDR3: CASSSPPPGQRNEKLFF. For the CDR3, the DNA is TGTGCCAGCAGCTCCCCGCCACCGGGACAGAGGAATGAAAAACTGTTTTTT. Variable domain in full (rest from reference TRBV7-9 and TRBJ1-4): DTGVSQNPRHKITKRGQNVTFRCDPISEHNRLYWYRQTLGQGPEFLTYFQNEAQLEKSRLLSDRFSAERPKGSFSTLEIQRTEQGDSAMYLCASSSPPPGQRNEKLFFGSGTQLSVL.

The CDR3 region is CASSLGGGRASYEQYF. As DNA, the CDR3 is TGTGCCAGCAGTCTAGGTGGCGGGAGGGCCTCCTACGAGCAGTACTTC. The rearrangement uses TRBV27 and TRBJ2-7, with 9 nucleotides matching TRBD2. Germline V CDR1 and CDR2: MNHEY, SMNVEV (reference sequence). V trimming: 5 bases; J trimming: 0 bases; junction bases outside the gene matches: 8. The CDR3 loop spans 16 amino acids.

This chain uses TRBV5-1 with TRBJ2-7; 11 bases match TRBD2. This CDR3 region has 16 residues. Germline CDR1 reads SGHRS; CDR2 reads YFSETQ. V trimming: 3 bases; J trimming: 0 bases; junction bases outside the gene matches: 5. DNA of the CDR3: TGCGCCAGCAGCTATGGACTAGCGGGCGACTCCTACGAGCAGTACTTC. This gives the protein CASSYGLAGDSYEQYF.

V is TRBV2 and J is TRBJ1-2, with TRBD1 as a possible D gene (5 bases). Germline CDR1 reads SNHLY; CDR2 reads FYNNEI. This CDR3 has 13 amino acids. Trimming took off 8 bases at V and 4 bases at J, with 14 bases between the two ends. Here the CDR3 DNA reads TGTGCCAGCCGGACGGGGCGTATCTATGGCTACACCTTC. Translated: CASRTGRIYGYTF.

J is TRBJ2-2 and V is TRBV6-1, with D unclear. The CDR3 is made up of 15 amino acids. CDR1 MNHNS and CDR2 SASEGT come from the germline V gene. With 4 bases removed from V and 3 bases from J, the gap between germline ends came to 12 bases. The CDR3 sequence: CASSGGRQDTGELFF. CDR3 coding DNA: TGTGCCAGCAGTGGAGGAAGGCAGGACACCGGGGAGCTGTTTTTT.

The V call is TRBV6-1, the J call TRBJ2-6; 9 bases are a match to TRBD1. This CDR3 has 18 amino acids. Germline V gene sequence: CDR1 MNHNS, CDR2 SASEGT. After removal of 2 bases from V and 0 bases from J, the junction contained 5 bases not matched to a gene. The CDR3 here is CASSEPGQGYSGANVLTF. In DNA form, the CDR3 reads TGTGCCAGCAGTGAACCGGGACAGGGTTACTCTGGGGCCAACGTCCTGACTTTC.

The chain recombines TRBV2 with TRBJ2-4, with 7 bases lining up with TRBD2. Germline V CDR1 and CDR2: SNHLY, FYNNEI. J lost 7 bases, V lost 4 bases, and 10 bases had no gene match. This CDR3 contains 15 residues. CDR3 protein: CASSGLAPNGNIQYF. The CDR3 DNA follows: TGTGCCAGCAGTGGACTAGCCCCTAACGGGAACATTCAGTACTTC.

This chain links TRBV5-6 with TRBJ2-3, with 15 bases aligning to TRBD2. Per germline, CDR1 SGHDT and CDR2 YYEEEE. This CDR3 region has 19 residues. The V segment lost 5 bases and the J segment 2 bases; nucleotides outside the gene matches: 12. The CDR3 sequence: CASRAGTSGRYGDTDTQYF. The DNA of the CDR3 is TGTGCCAGCAGGGCCGGGACTAGCGGGAGGTACGGGGACACAGATACGCAGTATTTT.

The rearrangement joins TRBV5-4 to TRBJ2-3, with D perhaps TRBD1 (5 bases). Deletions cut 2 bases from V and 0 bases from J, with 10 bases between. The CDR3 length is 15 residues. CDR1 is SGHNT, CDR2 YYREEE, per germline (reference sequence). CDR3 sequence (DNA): TGTGCCAGCAGCTTAGACAGCTATAGCACAGATACGCAGTATTTT. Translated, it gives CASSLDSYSTDTQYF.

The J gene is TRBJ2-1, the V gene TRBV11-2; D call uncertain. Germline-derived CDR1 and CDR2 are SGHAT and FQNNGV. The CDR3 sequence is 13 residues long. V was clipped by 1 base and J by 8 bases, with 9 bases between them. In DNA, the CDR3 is TGTGCCAGCAGCTTAGTTGGCCGGGATGAGCAGTTCTTC. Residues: CASSLVGRDEQFF. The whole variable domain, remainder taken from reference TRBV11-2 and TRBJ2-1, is EAGVAQSPRYKIIEKRQSVAFWCNPISGHATLYWYQQILGQGPKLLIQFQNNGVVDDSQLPKDRFSAERLKGVDSTLKIQPAKLEDSAVYLCASSLVGRDEQFFGPGTRLTVL.

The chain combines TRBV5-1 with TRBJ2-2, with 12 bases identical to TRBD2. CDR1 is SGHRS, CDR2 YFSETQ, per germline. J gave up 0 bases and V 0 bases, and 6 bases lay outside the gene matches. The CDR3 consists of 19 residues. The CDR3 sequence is CASSLVILAGGSNTGELFF. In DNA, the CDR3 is TGCGCCAGCAGCTTGGTAATACTAGCGGGAGGCTCGAACACCGGGGAGCTGTTTTTT. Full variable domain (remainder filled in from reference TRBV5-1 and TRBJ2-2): KAGVTQTPRYLIKTRGQQVTLSCSPISGHRSVSWYQQTPGQGLQFLFEYFSETQRNKGNFPGRFSGRQFSNSRSEMNVSTLELGDSALYLCASSLVILAGGSNTGELFFGEGSRLTVL.

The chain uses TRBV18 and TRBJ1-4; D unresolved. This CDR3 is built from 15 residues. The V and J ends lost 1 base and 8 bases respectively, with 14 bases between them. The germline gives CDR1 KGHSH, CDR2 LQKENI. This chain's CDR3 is CASSPRTSTGEKLFF. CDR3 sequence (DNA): TGTGCCAGCTCACCACGGACTTCTACCGGGGAAAAACTGTTTTTT.

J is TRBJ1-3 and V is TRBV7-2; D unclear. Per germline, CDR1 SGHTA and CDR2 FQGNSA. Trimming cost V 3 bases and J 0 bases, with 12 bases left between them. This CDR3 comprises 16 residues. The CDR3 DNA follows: TGTGCCAGCAGCTTTAACACCGTGAGCTCTGGAAACACCATATATTTT. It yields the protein CASSFNTVSSGNTIYF.

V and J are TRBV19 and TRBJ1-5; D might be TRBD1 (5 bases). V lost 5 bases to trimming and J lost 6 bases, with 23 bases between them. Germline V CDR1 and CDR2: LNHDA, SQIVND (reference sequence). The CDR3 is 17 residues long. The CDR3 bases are TGTGCCAGTAGTTCGAGGGCCCGGGACTCGGGGGGTCAGCCCCAGCATTTT. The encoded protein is CASSSRARDSGGQPQHF.

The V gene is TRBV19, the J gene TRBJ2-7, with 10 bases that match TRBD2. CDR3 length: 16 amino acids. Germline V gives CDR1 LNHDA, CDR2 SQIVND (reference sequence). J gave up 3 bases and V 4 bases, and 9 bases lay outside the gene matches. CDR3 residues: CASSKPQREGLYEQYF. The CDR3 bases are TGTGCCAGTAGTAAACCACAGCGGGAGGGCCTCTACGAGCAGTACTTC.

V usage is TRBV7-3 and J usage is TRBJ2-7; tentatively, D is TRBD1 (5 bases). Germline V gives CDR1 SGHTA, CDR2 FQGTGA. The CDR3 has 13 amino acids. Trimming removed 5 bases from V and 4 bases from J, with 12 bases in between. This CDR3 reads CASSLNRGYEQYF. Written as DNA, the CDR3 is TGTGCCAGCAGCCTCAATAGGGGTTACGAGCAGTACTTC. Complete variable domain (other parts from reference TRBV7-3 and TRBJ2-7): GAGVSQTPSNKVTEKGKYVELRCDPISGHTALYWYRQSLGQGPEFLIYFQGTGAADDSGLPNDRFFAVRPEGSVSTLKIQRTERGDSAVYLCASSLNRGYEQYFGPGTRLTVT.

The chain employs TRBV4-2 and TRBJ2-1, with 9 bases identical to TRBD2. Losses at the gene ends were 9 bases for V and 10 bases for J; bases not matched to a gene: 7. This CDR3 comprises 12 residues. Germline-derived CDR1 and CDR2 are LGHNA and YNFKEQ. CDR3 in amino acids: CASGISGGEQFF. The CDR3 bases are TGTGCCAGTGGTATTAGCGGGGGCGAGCAGTTCTTC.

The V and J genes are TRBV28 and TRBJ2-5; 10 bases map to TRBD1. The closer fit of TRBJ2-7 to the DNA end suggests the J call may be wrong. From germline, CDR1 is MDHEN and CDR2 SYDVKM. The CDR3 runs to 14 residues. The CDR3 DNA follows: TGTGCCAGCAGAAAGACAGGGGGCGGCTACGAGCAGTACTTC. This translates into CASRKTGGGYEQYF.

CDR3 sequence (DNA): TGTGCCAGCTCACCGTGGACAGCCCAAGAGACCCAGTACTTC. This codes for CASSPWTAQETQYF. This chain connects TRBV18 to TRBJ2-5, with D perhaps TRBD1 (6 bases). Per germline, CDR1 KGHSH and CDR2 LQKENI. With 3 bases removed from V and 1 base from J, the gap between germline ends came to 9 bases. The CDR3 length is 14 residues.

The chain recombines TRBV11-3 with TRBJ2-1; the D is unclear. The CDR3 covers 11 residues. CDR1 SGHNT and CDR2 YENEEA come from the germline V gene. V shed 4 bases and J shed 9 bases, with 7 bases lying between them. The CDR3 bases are TGTGCCAGCAGCTCAGACTCTGAGCAGTTCTTC. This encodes CASSSDSEQFF.

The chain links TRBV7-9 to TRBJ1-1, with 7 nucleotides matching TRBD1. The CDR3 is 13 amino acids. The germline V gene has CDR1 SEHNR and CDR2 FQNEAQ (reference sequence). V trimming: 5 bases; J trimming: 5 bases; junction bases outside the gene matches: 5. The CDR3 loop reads CASSRQGGTEAFF. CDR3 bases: TGTGCCAGCAGCAGACAGGGTGGGACTGAAGCTTTCTTT.

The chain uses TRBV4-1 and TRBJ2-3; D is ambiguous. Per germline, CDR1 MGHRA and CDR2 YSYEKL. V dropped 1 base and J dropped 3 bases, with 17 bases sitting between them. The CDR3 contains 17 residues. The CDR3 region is CASSQASDSDGTDTQYF. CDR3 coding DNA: TGCGCCAGCAGCCAAGCCTCGGATTCCGATGGGACAGATACGCAGTATTTT.

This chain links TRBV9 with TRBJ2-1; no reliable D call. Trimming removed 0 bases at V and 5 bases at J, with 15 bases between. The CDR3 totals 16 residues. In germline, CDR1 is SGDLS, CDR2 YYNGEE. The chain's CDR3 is CASSVEGGSLHNEQFF. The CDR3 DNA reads TGTGCCAGCAGCGTAGAGGGCGGCAGTCTGCACAATGAGCAGTTCTTC. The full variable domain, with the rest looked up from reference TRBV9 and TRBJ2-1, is DSGVTQTPKHLITATGQRVTLRCSPRSGDLSVYWYQQSLDQGLQFLIQYYNGEERAKGNILERFSAQQFPDLHSELNLSSLELGDSALYFCASSVEGGSLHNEQFFGPGTRLTVL.

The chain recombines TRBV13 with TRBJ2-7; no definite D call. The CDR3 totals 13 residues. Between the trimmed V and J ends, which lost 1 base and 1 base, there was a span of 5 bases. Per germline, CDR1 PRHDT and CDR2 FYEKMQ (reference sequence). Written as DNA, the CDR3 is TGTGCCAGCAGCTTAGATGCATCCTACGAGCAGTACTTC. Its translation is CASSLDASYEQYF. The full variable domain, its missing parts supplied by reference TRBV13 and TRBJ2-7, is AAGVIQSPRHLIKEKRETATLKCYPIPRHDTVYWYQQGPGQDPQFLISFYEKMQSDKGSIPDRFSAQQFSDYHSELNMSSLELGDSALYFCASSLDASYEQYFGPGTRLTVT.

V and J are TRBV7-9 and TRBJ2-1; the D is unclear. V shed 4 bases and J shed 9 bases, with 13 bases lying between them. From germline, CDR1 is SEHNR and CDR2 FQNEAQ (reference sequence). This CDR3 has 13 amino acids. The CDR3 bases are TGTGCCAGCAGCTCGTCCCCAGTTACTGAGCAGTTCTTC. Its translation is CASSSSPVTEQFF.

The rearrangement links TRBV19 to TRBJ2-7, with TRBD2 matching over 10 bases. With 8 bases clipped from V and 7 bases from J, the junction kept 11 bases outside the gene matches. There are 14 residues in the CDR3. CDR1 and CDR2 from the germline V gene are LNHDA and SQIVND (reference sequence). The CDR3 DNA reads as TGTGCCAGTGCCCTGGCTAGCGGGAGCATAGAGCAGTACTTC. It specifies CASALASGSIEQYF.

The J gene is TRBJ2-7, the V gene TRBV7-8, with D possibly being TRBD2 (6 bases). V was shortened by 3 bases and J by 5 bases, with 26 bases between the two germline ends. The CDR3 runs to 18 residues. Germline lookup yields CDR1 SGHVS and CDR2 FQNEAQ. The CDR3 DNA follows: TGTGCCAGCAGCTTGTATGGAGGGTTCTCAGGTGGTTTAGACGAGCAGTACTTC. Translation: CASSLYGGFSGGLDEQYF.

The CDR3 is CASSSRGSETQYF. The CDR3, as DNA: TGTGCCAGCAGCTCCAGGGGCTCAGAGACCCAGTACTTC. J is TRBJ2-5 and V is TRBV7-9, with a weak D call TRBD1 (6 bases). The CDR3 consists of 13 residues. Germline V lookup: CDR1 SEHNR, CDR2 FQNEAQ (reference sequence). Trimming removed 4 bases from V and 4 bases from J, with 10 bases in between.